This section outlines one TCR beta chain sequence together with its context. Its antigen remains unidentified. This entry belongs to a study of shared clonotypes between healthy human individuals. Looking at the study overall: Donors, aged 18 to 49, were a couple of women and a few men.

Overall study findings and caveats: A generally larger estimated richness was seen in naive subsets than in memory subsets.

The CD4+ fraction was divided into a CD45RA+ naive subset and a CD45RA-negative memory subset. Investigators spread the genomic DNA of each subset evenly over several immunoSEQ plates. Data came from immunoSEQ multiplex PCR; TCRdb stores just in-frame clones and leaves some out. Altogether over a million clones are present, more than 65% being singletons, with the ten largest covering roughly 1.5%. The clonotype was recovered from a man between 18 and 35 years old in good health. Sequencing used memory CD4+ T cells sorted from blood. The subset denotes: CD45RA-negative fraction.

This CDR3 is CASSENRVQETQYF. The CDR3 DNA reads as TGCGCCAGCAGCGAGAACAGGGTCCAAGAGACCCAGTACTTC. The chain uses TRBV5-1 and TRBJ2-5; D might be TRBD1 (6 bases). Germline CDR1 SGHRS, CDR2 YFSETQ. Trimming removed 4 bases from V and 1 base from J, with 11 bases in between. The CDR3 spans 14 residues.